These 13 T cell receptor beta chains share one sample of origin, sequenced in a study of identical twins. TCRdb called the 5' RACE reads again in MiXCR, with one record for every CDR3 protein. The profile shows fewer than 900,000 distinct CDR3 sequences, around a sixth of them singletons. The same sample was also used in a study of T cells expressing NK-cell markers.

Sequences were obtained from PBMCs. These receptors all stem from a woman aged 18-29 years in good health.

In this sample, this clonotype turned up many times. The chain is built from TRBV3-1 and TRBJ1-5; no clear D. The CDR3 is made up of 15 amino acids. CDR1 and CDR2 (germline): LGHDT, YNNKEL (reference sequence). Between the trimmed V and J ends, which lost 1 base and 6 bases, there was a span of 13 bases. The CDR3 DNA sequence: TGTGCCAGCAGCCAAGGGGTCACTGCGGGTCAGCCCCAGCATTTT. This codes for CASSQGVTAGQPQHF.

This clonotype was counted between two and nine times. This rearrangement joins TRBV20-1 to TRBJ1-2; 10 bases align to TRBD1. The germline CDR1 and CDR2 sequences are DFQATT and SNEGSKA (reference sequence). V trimming: 5 bases; J trimming: 6 bases; junction bases outside the gene matches: 3. The CDR3 spans 12 residues. This CDR3 reads CSAPGQGDGYTF. DNA for the CDR3: TGCAGTGCTCCCGGACAGGGGGATGGCTACACCTTC.

The chain couples TRBV5-1 to TRBJ2-7, with D hard to call. Per germline, CDR1 SGHRS and CDR2 YFSETQ. Trimming shortened V by 0 bases and J by 2 bases, and 12 bases separated the two germline ends. CDR3 length: 15 amino acids. The DNA of the CDR3 is TGCGCCAGCAGCTTGGATGCGACCCAAACCTACGAGCAGTACTTC. Protein product: CASSLDATQTYEQYF.

The rearrangement uses TRBV9 and TRBJ2-1; D not resolved. Germline CDR1 SGDLS, CDR2 YYNGEE. The CDR3 covers 14 residues. V was shortened by 4 bases and J by 6 bases, with 14 bases between the two germline ends. DNA of the CDR3: TGTGCCAGCAGCCCCCGGACGGGCGTCAATGAGCAGTTCTTC. Its protein product is CASSPRTGVNEQFF.

The chain couples TRBV12-3 or TRBV12-4 to TRBJ2-1; 11 nucleotides match TRBD1. The ends lost 6 bases at V and 10 bases at J; junction bases unmatched: 11. This CDR3 is 15 amino acids long. The CDR3 DNA is TGTGCCAGCAGCAGCCGGGACAGGGGGAGTCGGGAGCAGTTCTTC. Its protein is CASSSRDRGSREQFF.

The J gene is TRBJ1-6, the V gene TRBV7-8; D unresolved. Trimming took off 0 bases at V and 8 bases at J, with 14 bases between the two ends. Germline V gene data show CDR1 as SGHVS and CDR2 as FQNEAQ. The CDR3 spans 16 residues. The CDR3 is CASSLAPGMRDSPLHF. The CDR3 region has the DNA TGTGCCAGCAGCTTAGCGCCGGGGATGCGTGATTCACCCCTCCACTTT.

This clonotype was detected a few times. V and J are TRBV7-9 and TRBJ2-1; D is unresolved. CDR1 and CDR2 from the germline V gene are SEHNR and FQNEAQ (reference sequence). V was shortened by 6 bases and J by 8 bases, with 8 bases between the two germline ends. The CDR3 contains 11 residues. DNA for the CDR3: TGTGCCAGCAGTCGGCTCGATGAGCAGTTCTTC. Encoded protein: CASSRLDEQFF.

The chain couples TRBV5-1 to TRBJ1-4; the match to TRBD1 covers 8 bases. From germline, CDR1 is SGHRS and CDR2 YFSETQ. J was trimmed by 8 bases and V by 4 bases; bases with no gene match: 7. The CDR3 has 14 amino acids. CDR3 nucleotide sequence: TGCGCCAGCAGCGGAGGACAGGGAGCCGAAAAACTGTTTTTT. Amino acids: CASSGGQGAEKLFF.

This clonotype appeared a few times. This chain joins TRBV7-8 and TRBJ2-5; D is perhaps TRBD1 or TRBD2 (5 bases each). CDR1 and CDR2 from the germline V gene are SGHVS and FQNEAQ. This CDR3 contains 14 residues. The V end lost 2 bases, the J end lost 4 bases, and 11 bases lay between the germline ends. DNA for the CDR3: TGTGCCAGCAGCTTAATGACGGGGCCAGAGACCCAGTACTTC. Residues: CASSLMTGPETQYF.

The chain uses TRBV20-1 and TRBJ1-5; D call uncertain. This CDR3 is built from 14 residues. Germline V gene lookup returns CDR1 DFQATT and CDR2 SNEGSKA (reference sequence). Trimming left V 5 bases short and J 4 bases short, with 15 bases between. The CDR3 sequence is CSALDPRRNQPQHF. The CDR3 bases are TGCAGTGCTCTGGACCCTCGGCGAAATCAGCCCCAGCATTTT.

This clonotype was seen many times. V usage is TRBV5-1 and J usage is TRBJ1-4; TRBD1 agrees at 8 bases. The CDR3 covers 15 residues. The J segment lost 4 bases and the V segment lost 5 bases, leaving 7 bases of the junction unmatched. Germline V lookup: CDR1 SGHRS, CDR2 YFSETQ. The CDR3 loop reads CASRTGQANNEKLFF. The CDR3 DNA follows: TGCGCCAGCAGGACGGGACAGGCTAATAATGAAAAACTGTTTTTT.

This clonotype showed up just a few times. This chain links TRBV20-1 with TRBJ2-7; D perhaps matches TRBD1 (6 bases). CDR3 length: 13 amino acids. CDR1 and CDR2 from the germline V gene are DFQATT and SNEGSKA (reference sequence). CDR3 loop: CSVKNLGGYEQYF. CDR3 nucleotide sequence: TGCAGCGTCAAGAACTTAGGGGGCTACGAGCAGTACTTC.

The V and J genes are TRBV7-2 and TRBJ1-1, with D tentatively TRBD1 (5 bases). V lost 5 bases and J lost 5, with 18 bases in between. The CDR3 extends over 15 amino acids. CDR1 is SGHTA, CDR2 FQGNSA, per germline. CDR3 sequence: CASSPRGVGKTEAFF. CDR3 nucleotides: TGTGCCAGCAGCCCGAGAGGGGTGGGGAAGACTGAAGCTTTCTTT.